The 9 T cell receptor beta chains listed next were all sequenced from one sample in a study of low-dose radiotherapy and immunotherapy resistance in tumors. The time point: before trial treatment. TRAV- and TRBV-specific primers primed first-strand cDNA, covering alpha and beta chains. Both a constant-region primer and a V-primer adapter served to amplify TCRs across 20 to 25 PCR cycles. TCRdb analysed the reads with MiXCR anew, one entry per CDR3 protein. The table has 65,000 to 90,000 distinct CDR3 sequences, 18% seen once; the top ten hold 4.5% to 7.5%. The specimen comprised PBMCs, sampled before treatment. The receptor source for this set is a male donor with prostate cancer.

In its sample, this clonotype was seen many times. The chain joins TRBV2 to TRBJ2-1; no reliable D call. The CDR3 consists of 16 residues. The V end was cut by 2 bases, the J end by 0 bases, with 11 bases between. Germline-derived CDR1 and CDR2 are SNHLY and FYNNEI. The CDR3 DNA is TGTGCCAGCAGTGAAATCACGTTCCGCTCCTACAATGAGCAGTTCTTC. It codes for CASSEITFRSYNEQFF.

The genes are TRBV29-1 and TRBJ2-2; D is possibly TRBD1 (6 bases). V lost 5 bases and J 4 bases, leaving 11 bases between the germline ends. This CDR3 has 13 residues. Germline V gene sequence: CDR1 SQVTM, CDR2 ANQGSEA. CDR3 loop: CSVSRGGTGELFF. The CDR3, as DNA: TGCAGCGTTTCCAGGGGCGGCACCGGGGAGCTGTTTTTT.

This clonotype appeared many times. The V and J genes are TRBV9 and TRBJ2-1; no clear D. V lost 8 bases and J lost 8, with 11 bases in between. The CDR3 is 11 residues long. Germline values: CDR1 SGDLS, CDR2 YYNGEE. CDR3 protein: CASISHDEQFF. The CDR3 DNA sequence: TGTGCCAGTATCTCGCACGATGAGCAGTTCTTC. The whole variable domain, filled in from reference TRBV9 and TRBJ2-1, reads DSGVTQTPKHLITATGQRVTLRCSPRSGDLSVYWYQQSLDQGLQFLIQYYNGEERAKGNILERFSAQQFPDLHSELNLSSLELGDSALYFCASISHDEQFFGPGTRLTVL.

Details on this clonotype: Since a much larger clone is just one base distant, this may be a read error. The chain recombines TRBV20-1 with TRBJ2-5, with 8 bases aligning to TRBD2. The CDR3 contains 13 residues. Germline V gene lookup returns CDR1 DFQATT and CDR2 SNEGSKA (reference sequence). The V gene end was trimmed by 3 bases and the J gene end by 11 bases; junction bases not matched to a gene: 11. In nucleotides, the CDR3 is TGCAGTGCTAGTTTTCTAGCGGGCCATGAGCAGTACTTC. It translates to CSASFLAGHEQYF.

This clonotype was seen repeatedly, ten times or more. The J gene is TRBJ2-1, the V gene TRBV6-2 or TRBV6-3; 10 positions match TRBD1. The CDR3 consists of 16 residues. J gave up 5 bases and V 4 bases, and 8 bases lay outside the gene matches. Per the germline V gene, CDR1 is MNHEY and CDR2 is SVGEGT. This chain's CDR3 is CASSWDDRGRDNEQFF. The CDR3 DNA reads as TGTGCCAGCAGTTGGGACGACAGGGGGCGCGACAATGAGCAGTTCTTC.

This clonotype was picked up many times. The V gene is TRBV3-1, the J gene TRBJ2-7, with 7 bases matching TRBD1. J gave up 0 bases and V 5 bases, and 7 bases lay outside the gene matches. CDR1 is LGHDT, CDR2 YNNKEL, per germline (reference sequence). The CDR3 totals 15 residues. The CDR3 spells CASSKGGLGSYEQYF. CDR3 sequence (DNA): TGTGCCAGCAGCAAAGGGGGCTTAGGCTCCTACGAGCAGTACTTC.

This chain links TRBV4-2 with TRBJ2-3; 13 nucleotides match TRBD2. CDR3 length: 15 amino acids. Germline loops: CDR1 LGHNA, CDR2 YNFKEQ. The V segment lost 0 bases and the J segment 7 bases; nucleotides outside the gene matches: 1. Here the CDR3 reads CASSQETSGGNTQYF. The CDR3 bases are TGTGCCAGCAGCCAAGAGACTAGCGGGGGGAATACGCAGTATTTT.

Note on this clonotype: This likely stems from a read error, as it lies one base from a far larger clone. The CDR3 region is CATSRDQREGHNEQFF. Written as DNA, the CDR3 is TGTGCCACCAGCAGAGACCAGCGGGAGGGCCACAATGAGCAGTTCTTC. This chain uses TRBV13 with TRBJ2-1; 10 bases match TRBD2. The CDR3 has 16 amino acids. Germline-derived CDR1 and CDR2 are PRHDT and FYEKMQ (reference sequence).

Ten or more counts support this clonotype. The rearrangement uses TRBV4-3 and TRBJ2-2; a weak D match, TRBD1 (5 bases). Deletions cut 2 bases from V and 5 bases from J, with 9 bases between. This CDR3 region has 14 residues. From germline, CDR1 is LGHNA and CDR2 YSLEER. CDR3: CASSQLRETGELFF. The CDR3 DNA reads as TGCGCCAGCAGCCAACTCAGGGAAACCGGGGAGCTGTTTTTT.